These 28 T cell receptor beta chains share one sample of origin, sequenced in a study of technical replicates of blood from a few donors. Assay: immunoSEQ multiplex PCR; the TCRdb copy retains only in-frame clones and omits some. The sample yields fewer than 95,000 clones, 94% seen once. The sample taken for sequencing was T cells isolated from PBMCs. The source of these receptors is a human donor in good health.

J is TRBJ1-5 and V is TRBV28; D possibly corresponds to TRBD1 (5 bases). Per the germline V gene, CDR1 is MDHEN and CDR2 is SYDVKM. The CDR3 is 13 amino acids. Trimming cost V 5 bases and J 7 bases, with 12 bases left between them. The CDR3 sequence: CASSRDSGQPQHF. Written as DNA, the CDR3 is TGTGCCAGCAGTCGGGACTCAGGCCAGCCCCAGCATTTT.

This chain uses TRBV27 with TRBJ2-3, with D possibly TRBD1 on 6 matching bases. The germline V and J ends were trimmed by 1 base and 2 bases, with 13 bases remaining between them. The germline V gene has CDR1 MNHEY and CDR2 SMNVEV (reference sequence). The CDR3 spans 16 residues. CDR3 region: CASSLLPGQLTDTQYF. In DNA form, the CDR3 reads TGTGCCAGCAGTTTATTGCCGGGACAACTCACAGATACGCAGTATTTT.

The chain joins TRBV7-7 to TRBJ2-1, with D unclear. Germline V gene lookup returns CDR1 SSHAT and CDR2 FNYEAQ (reference sequence). Trimming cost V 1 base and J 2 bases, with 9 bases left between them. The CDR3 is 15 residues long. CDR3 DNA: TGTGCCAGCAGCTTAGGTATACAACCCTACAATGAGCAGTTCTTC. Translating it yields CASSLGIQPYNEQFF.

J is TRBJ2-7 and V is TRBV9; D is ambiguous. CDR1 is SGDLS and CDR2 is YYNGEE in the germline V gene. V was pared by 3 bases and J by 0 bases, with 7 bases between. The CDR3 contains 13 residues. CDR3 amino acids: CASSATVSYEQYF. The CDR3 DNA reads as TGTGCCAGCAGCGCCACAGTCTCCTACGAGCAGTACTTC. The full variable domain, rest sourced from reference TRBV9 and TRBJ2-7, is DSGVTQTPKHLITATGQRVTLRCSPRSGDLSVYWYQQSLDQGLQFLIQYYNGEERAKGNILERFSAQQFPDLHSELNLSSLELGDSALYFCASSATVSYEQYFGPGTRLTVT.

This chain uses TRBV10-1 with TRBJ2-7; unclear D gene. There are 14 residues in the CDR3. Trimming shortened V by 4 bases and J by 0 bases, and 10 bases separated the two germline ends. Looked up from germline, CDR1 is WNHNN and CDR2 is SYGVQD (reference sequence). The chain's CDR3 is CASSAGSTSYEQYF. CDR3 DNA sequence: TGCGCCAGCAGTGCCGGGTCCACCTCCTACGAGCAGTACTTC.

J is TRBJ2-3 and V is TRBV6-4, with D possibly TRBD2 on 5 matching bases. The germline V gene has CDR1 MRHNA and CDR2 SNTAGT. The CDR3 totals 14 residues. With 6 bases removed from V and 3 bases from J, the gap between germline ends came to 13 bases. The CDR3 DNA sequence: TGTGCCAGCAGGGTAGAGGGCGGAACAGATACGCAGTATTTT. Translated: CASRVEGGTDTQYF.

This clone turned up a few times. The chain carries TRBV25-1 and TRBJ1-1; 7 bases match TRBD1. The CDR3 spans 14 residues. V shed 4 bases, J shed 2 bases, and the junction held 4 bases outside the gene matches. Germline V gene lookup returns CDR1 MGHDK and CDR2 SYGVNS. This CDR3 is CASSGGTANTEAFF. CDR3 coding DNA: TGTGCCAGCAGTGGCGGGACAGCTAACACTGAAGCTTTCTTT.

The chain is built from TRBV6-1 and TRBJ1-2, with unresolved D. The CDR3 runs to 16 residues. V dropped 1 base and J dropped 0 bases, with 12 bases sitting between them. CDR1 and CDR2 (germline): MNHNS, SASEGT. The CDR3 loop is CASSEGQAVANYGYTF. The DNA for the CDR3 is TGTGCCAGCAGTGAAGGGCAGGCCGTAGCTAACTATGGCTACACCTTC.

This rearrangement joins TRBV29-1 to TRBJ2-5; TRBD1 aligns across 7 bases. Germline trimming cut 0 bases from V and 1 base from J; bases unmatched to any gene: 17. CDR1 and CDR2 from the germline V gene are SQVTM and ANQGSEA. This CDR3 contains 19 residues. The CDR3 spells CSVEDPGIDRAQLQETQYF. Written as DNA, the CDR3 is TGCAGCGTTGAAGATCCGGGAATCGACAGGGCCCAGCTCCAAGAGACCCAGTACTTC.

The chain is built from TRBV7-9 and TRBJ1-2; D is possibly TRBD1 (5 bases). Trimming removed 7 bases at V and 8 bases at J, with 14 bases between. This CDR3 contains 12 residues. In germline, CDR1 is SEHNR, CDR2 FQNEAQ (reference sequence). CDR3 in amino acids: CASTPGGRGYTF. The CDR3 coding sequence is TGTGCCAGCACTCCGGGGGGTCGGGGCTACACCTTC.

This chain connects TRBV29-1 to TRBJ1-2; D perhaps matches TRBD1 (6 bases). Germline-derived CDR1 and CDR2 are SQVTM and ANQGSEA. The CDR3 is made up of 11 amino acids. V lost 7 bases, J lost 6 bases, and 12 bases lay in between. CDR3 DNA: TGCAGCGAGTCCAGGGGAGATGGCTACACCTTC. Translated, it gives CSESRGDGYTF.

This clone was seen only once. The chain carries TRBV2 and TRBJ1-3; a possible D gene is TRBD1 (5 bases). V was trimmed by 5 bases and J by 0 bases, leaving 8 bases between them. The length of the CDR3 is 14 residues. From germline, CDR1 is SNHLY and CDR2 FYNNEI. CDR3 residues: CASSTGVSGNTIYF. The CDR3 DNA sequence: TGTGCCAGCAGTACAGGTGTCTCTGGAAACACCATATATTTT.

The J gene is TRBJ2-2, the V gene TRBV5-1; no clear D gene. CDR1 is SGHRS, CDR2 YFSETQ, per germline. The CDR3 is 15 amino acids. The V gene lost 0 bases and the J gene lost 2 bases, with 8 bases spanning the gap. CDR3 protein: CASSLVLQNTGELFF. The DNA of the CDR3 is TGCGCCAGCAGCTTGGTCTTACAAAACACCGGGGAGCTGTTTTTT.

The gene calls are TRBV5-4 and TRBJ2-7, with 10 bases identical to TRBD1. Germline V lookup: CDR1 SGHNT, CDR2 YYREEE (reference sequence). V dropped 7 bases and J dropped 7; count of bases not matched to a gene: 20. CDR3 length equals 17 residues. CDR3 loop: CASQQASSGTGDGEQYF. The CDR3 nucleotides read TGTGCCAGCCAACAAGCATCTTCAGGGACAGGGGATGGGGAGCAGTACTTC.

This sequence joins TRBV5-4 and TRBJ2-2, with TRBD1 identical over 8 bases. The trim removed 2 bases at V and 7 bases at J, leaving 16 bases unmatched. CDR1 and CDR2 from the germline V gene are SGHNT and YYREEE (reference sequence). This CDR3 has 18 amino acids. CDR3: CASSFRFALQGAGGELFF. The CDR3 nucleotides are TGTGCCAGCAGCTTTAGATTCGCACTCCAGGGGGCCGGCGGGGAGCTGTTTTTT.

The V call is TRBV12-5, the J call TRBJ1-2; 8 bases line up with TRBD1. J gave up 8 bases and V 3 bases, and 17 bases lay outside the gene matches. The CDR3 has 17 residues. Germline CDR1 LGHNT, CDR2 FRNRAP. CDR3 in amino acids: CASGFGSVQGGLQGYTF. CDR3 nucleotide sequence: TGTGCTAGTGGTTTCGGATCTGTACAGGGGGGTCTACAGGGCTACACCTTC.

The chain has TRBV7-2 and TRBJ2-2, with 9 nucleotides matching TRBD2. J lost 4 bases, V lost 5 bases, and 2 bases had no gene match. CDR3 length: 14 amino acids. CDR1 is SGHTA and CDR2 is FQGNSA in the germline V gene. CDR3 residues: CASSRAGGTGELFF. The CDR3 nucleotides are TGTGCCAGCAGCCGAGCGGGAGGCACCGGGGAGCTGTTTTTT.

The V and J genes are TRBV30 and TRBJ1-1; 9 nucleotides line up with TRBD1. Germline lookup yields CDR1 GTSNPN and CDR2 SVGIG (reference sequence). Trimming removed 6 bases from V and 0 bases from J; junction bases left unmatched: 5. The CDR3 consists of 14 residues. The CDR3 DNA follows: TGTGCCTGTACGGGACAGGGCTTGAACACTGAAGCTTTCTTT. This translates into CACTGQGLNTEAFF.

This chain joins TRBV2 and TRBJ1-1; the match to TRBD1 covers 7 bases. With 0 bases clipped from V and 7 bases from J, the junction kept 5 bases outside the gene matches. Germline CDR1 reads SNHLY; CDR2 reads FYNNEI. The CDR3 is 14 residues long. The CDR3 protein is CASSEASNRGEAFF. CDR3 bases: TGTGCCAGCAGTGAAGCGAGCAACAGGGGTGAAGCTTTCTTT.

The rearrangement joins TRBV6-1 to TRBJ1-1, with 7 bases identical to TRBD1. The CDR3 runs to 15 residues. In germline, CDR1 is MNHNS, CDR2 SASEGT. Trimming cost V 6 bases and J 2 bases; bases outside gene matches: 9. The CDR3: CASRGGRLDNTEAFF. The CDR3, as DNA: TGTGCCAGCAGAGGGGGCAGGTTAGATAACACTGAAGCTTTCTTT.

The chain uses TRBV19 and TRBJ1-2, with D unresolved. The V and J ends lost 0 bases and 8 bases respectively, with 7 bases between them. CDR1 is LNHDA and CDR2 is SQIVND in the germline V gene (reference sequence). This CDR3 has 12 amino acids. In nucleotides, the CDR3 is TGTGCCAGTAGTATAGAAGAGCGGGGCTACACCTTC. Translating it yields CASSIEERGYTF.

A single count supports this clone. The rearrangement links TRBV6-1 to TRBJ2-3; TRBD2 aligns across 8 bases. V lost 0 bases and J lost 3; bases outside the gene matches: 17. There are 20 residues in the CDR3. Germline CDR1 and CDR2: MNHNS and SASEGT. CDR3 DNA sequence: TGTGCCAGCAGTGAAGCGCTGGGGTCGGGAGGGCGACGATGGACAGATACGCAGTATTTT. Protein: CASSEALGSGGRRWTDTQYF.

The genes are TRBV6-5 and TRBJ1-1, with a weak D call TRBD1 (5 bases). The CDR3 runs 16 residues. Trimming removed 6 bases from V and 2 bases from J, with 19 bases in between. Germline lookup yields CDR1 MNHEY and CDR2 SVGAGI. CDR3 bases: TGTGCCAGCAGCTACGGGAGGGGTCCCGCAAACACTGAAGCTTTCTTT. Its protein product is CASSYGRGPANTEAFF.

The V gene is TRBV7-6, the J gene TRBJ1-1; no clear D. V gave up 3 bases and J gave up 0 bases, with 8 bases separating them. Per the germline V gene, CDR1 is SGHVS and CDR2 is FNYEAQ. The CDR3 sequence is 14 residues long. The CDR3 protein is CASSFSGVNTEAFF. The CDR3 region has the DNA TGTGCCAGCAGCTTTTCAGGTGTGAACACTGAAGCTTTCTTT.

This CDR3 is CASSPTTGGQSPLHF. As DNA, the CDR3 is TGTGCCAGCAGTCCAACGACAGGGGGTCAATCACCCCTCCACTTT. This rearrangement joins TRBV25-1 to TRBJ1-6, with 9 bases fitting TRBD1. This CDR3 comprises 15 residues. Trimming cost V 5 bases and J 10 bases; bases outside gene matches: 9. Germline values: CDR1 MGHDK, CDR2 SYGVNS.

The rearrangement uses TRBV2 and TRBJ2-1, with 8 nucleotides matching TRBD1. From germline, CDR1 is SNHLY and CDR2 FYNNEI. The CDR3 runs to 15 residues. The V segment lost 6 bases and the J segment 9 bases; nucleotides outside the gene matches: 13. This CDR3 is CASRKQTDTGGEQFF. The CDR3 DNA sequence: TGTGCCAGCAGAAAACAAACAGACACAGGGGGTGAGCAGTTCTTC.

The chain carries TRBV7-2 and TRBJ1-4, with a weak D call TRBD1 (5 bases). This CDR3 contains 18 residues. Germline V gene data show CDR1 as SGHTA and CDR2 as FQGNSA. Trimming removed 4 bases from V and 7 bases from J, with 25 bases in between. CDR3: CASSWRGGADLGGEKLFF. The CDR3 nucleotides read TGTGCCAGCAGCTGGCGTGGAGGGGCCGACCTGGGCGGTGAAAAACTGTTTTTT.

V gene TRBV27 combines with J gene TRBJ2-1; 12 nucleotides align to TRBD2. CDR1 is MNHEY, CDR2 SMNVEV, per germline (reference sequence). The CDR3 consists of 15 residues. After removal of 6 bases from V and 3 bases from J, the junction contained 3 bases not matched to a gene. The CDR3 sequence: CASRTSGGVYNEQFF. The CDR3 DNA is TGTGCCAGCAGGACTAGCGGGGGAGTCTACAATGAGCAGTTCTTC.